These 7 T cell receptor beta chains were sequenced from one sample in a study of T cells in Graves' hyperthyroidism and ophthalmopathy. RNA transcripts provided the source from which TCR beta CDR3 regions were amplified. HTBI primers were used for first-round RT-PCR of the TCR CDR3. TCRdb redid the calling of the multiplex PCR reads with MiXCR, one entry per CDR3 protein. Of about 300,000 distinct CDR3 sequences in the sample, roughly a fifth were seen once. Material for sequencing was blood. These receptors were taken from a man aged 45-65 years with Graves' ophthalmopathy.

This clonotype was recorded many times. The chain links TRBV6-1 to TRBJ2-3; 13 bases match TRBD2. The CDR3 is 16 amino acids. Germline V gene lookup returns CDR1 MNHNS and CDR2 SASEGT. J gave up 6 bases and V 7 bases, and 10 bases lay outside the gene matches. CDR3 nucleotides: TGTGCCAGCAACGCCTTGGGACTAGCGGGACGCGATACGCAGTATTTT. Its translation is CASNALGLAGRDTQYF.

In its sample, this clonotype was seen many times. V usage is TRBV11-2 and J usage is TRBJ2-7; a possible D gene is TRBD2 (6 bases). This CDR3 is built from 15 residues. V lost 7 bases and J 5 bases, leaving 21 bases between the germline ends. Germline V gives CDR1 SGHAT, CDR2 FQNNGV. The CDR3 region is CASNLAPGPLNEQYF. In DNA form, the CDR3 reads TGTGCCAGCAATCTAGCGCCGGGACCCCTCAACGAGCAGTACTTC.

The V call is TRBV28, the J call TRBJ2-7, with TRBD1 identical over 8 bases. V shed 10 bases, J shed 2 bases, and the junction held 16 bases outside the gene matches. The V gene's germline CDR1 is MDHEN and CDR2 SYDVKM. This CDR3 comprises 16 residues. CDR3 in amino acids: CAIHPYPGQEAYEQYF. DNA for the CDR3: TGTGCCATCCACCCTTATCCGGGACAGGAAGCCTACGAGCAGTACTTC.

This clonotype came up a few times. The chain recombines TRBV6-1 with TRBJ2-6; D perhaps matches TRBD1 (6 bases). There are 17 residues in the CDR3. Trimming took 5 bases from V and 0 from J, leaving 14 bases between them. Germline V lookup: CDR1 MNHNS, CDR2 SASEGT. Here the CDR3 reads CASSHTGQLSGANVLTF. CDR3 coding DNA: TGTGCCAGCAGTCATACTGGACAGCTCTCTGGGGCCAACGTCCTGACTTTC.

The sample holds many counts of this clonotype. The CDR3 here is CASSRSGLAVNEQFF. The CDR3 nucleotides are TGTGCCAGCAGCCGCTCGGGACTAGCTGTCAATGAGCAGTTCTTC. V usage is TRBV5-4 and J usage is TRBJ2-1; 9 nucleotides line up with TRBD2. This CDR3 has 15 residues. The junction had 8 bases not matched to a gene; V was cut back by 4 bases and J by 6 bases. The germline CDR1 and CDR2 sequences are SGHNT and YYREEE (reference sequence).

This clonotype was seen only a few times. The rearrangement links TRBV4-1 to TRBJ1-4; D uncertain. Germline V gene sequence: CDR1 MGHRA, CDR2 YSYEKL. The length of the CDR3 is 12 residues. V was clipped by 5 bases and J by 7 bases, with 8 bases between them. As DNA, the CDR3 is TGCGCCAGCAGCTTGCCCCTTGAAAAACTGTTTTTT. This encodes CASSLPLEKLFF.

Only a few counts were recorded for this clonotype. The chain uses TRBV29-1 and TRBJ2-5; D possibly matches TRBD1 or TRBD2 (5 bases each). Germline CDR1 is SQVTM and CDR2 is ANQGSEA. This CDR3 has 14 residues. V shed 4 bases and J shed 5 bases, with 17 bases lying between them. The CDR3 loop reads CSVVAAGAGETQYF. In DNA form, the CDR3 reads TGCAGCGTTGTAGCTGCCGGGGCCGGGGAGACCCAGTACTTC.